This passage covers 14 T cell receptor beta chains from one sample sequenced in a study of human T cells and chemical hapten exposure. Time point specified: patch test 1, 2 weeks after DPC sensitization. Stated treatment: therapeutic diphenylcyclopropenone sensitization with weekly scalp DPC. TCRdb re-called the RACE reads through MiXCR, storing one row per CDR3 protein. The sample consists of around 120,000 distinct CDR3 sequences, approximately 11% of them appearing once. The sequenced sample was whole blood, obtained in connection with sensitization to the hapten diphenylcyclopropenone (DPC). These receptors came from a woman aged 40 to 50 with alopecia areata. Some clones in this sample may be carry-over from other donors' samples.

The V gene is TRBV6-4, the J gene TRBJ1-6; no reliable D call. V was trimmed by 5 bases and J by 7 bases, leaving 12 bases between them. In germline, CDR1 is MRHNA, CDR2 SNTAGT. The CDR3 spans 14 residues. CDR3 sequence: CASSFGLINSPLHF. In DNA, the CDR3 is TGTGCCAGCAGTTTTGGACTGATCAATTCACCCCTCCACTTT.

The table lists this clonotype with a few counts. This chain uses TRBV29-1 with TRBJ1-5, with 7 bases that match TRBD1. Losses at the gene ends were 2 bases for V and 2 bases for J; bases not matched to a gene: 3. CDR1 and CDR2 from the germline V gene are SQVTM and ANQGSEA. The CDR3 extends over 14 amino acids. For the CDR3, the DNA is TGCAGCGTTGAAACAGGGGTGGGCAATCAGCCCCAGCATTTT. Translated: CSVETGVGNQPQHF.

There are a few counts of this clonotype. The chain employs TRBV11-2 and TRBJ2-5; tentatively, D is TRBD2 (6 bases). V lost 5 bases, J lost 4 bases, and 17 bases lay in between. The CDR3 loop spans 15 amino acids. Germline CDR1 is SGHAT and CDR2 is FQNNGV. In DNA form, the CDR3 reads TGTGCCAGCAGCGCGGGGACTTTTCGGGGAGAGACCCAGTACTTC. Translated, it gives CASSAGTFRGETQYF.

The J gene is TRBJ1-3, the V gene TRBV30, with D unclear. The CDR3 runs 14 residues. The germline V gene has CDR1 GTSNPN and CDR2 SVGIG (reference sequence). V lost 0 bases and J lost 0, with 6 bases in between. The CDR3 sequence is CAWSVLLSGNTIYF. CDR3 nucleotides: TGTGCCTGGAGTGTACTTCTCTCTGGAAACACCATATATTTT.

This clonotype was counted ten times or more. This chain joins TRBV13 and TRBJ2-1, with 10 bases identical to TRBD2. This CDR3 contains 18 residues. Trimming at V came to 4 bases and at J to 5 bases, leaving 14 bases not matched to a gene. The germline V gene encodes CDR1 PRHDT and CDR2 FYEKMQ (reference sequence). The CDR3 reads CASSSYAGAAGGNNEQFF. The DNA of the CDR3 is TGTGCCAGCAGCTCGTACGCGGGTGCAGCGGGAGGGAACAATGAGCAGTTCTTC.

The genes are TRBV2 and TRBJ2-2; no reliable D call. The germline V and J ends were trimmed by 7 bases and 6 bases, with 18 bases remaining between them. CDR1 and CDR2 from the germline V gene are SNHLY and FYNNEI. The CDR3 loop spans 15 amino acids. This chain's CDR3 is CASISATPAAGELFF. CDR3 bases: TGTGCCAGCATTTCGGCGACACCTGCGGCCGGGGAGCTGTTTTTT.

This clonotype occurred many times. The chain is built from TRBV6-5 and TRBJ2-7; TRBD2 agrees at 10 bases. CDR1 and CDR2 from the germline V gene are MNHEY and SVGAGI. V was clipped by 5 bases and J by 10 bases; unmatched bases: 11. The CDR3 is 14 amino acids. The CDR3 here is CASSPRAGGPDQYF. The CDR3 DNA reads as TGTGCCAGCAGTCCTAGAGCGGGAGGGCCGGATCAGTACTTC.

This clonotype occurred a few times. The chain joins TRBV29-1 to TRBJ2-1; D is perhaps TRBD2 (5 bases). V was shortened by 7 bases and J by 8 bases, with 12 bases between the two germline ends. The germline CDR1 and CDR2 sequences are SQVTM and ANQGSEA. The CDR3 covers 11 residues. This chain's CDR3 is CSALDGDEQFF. DNA for the CDR3: TGCAGCGCCTTGGACGGGGATGAGCAGTTCTTC.

This clonotype was seen repeatedly, ten times or more. The CDR3 is CASSLEASGQETQYF. CDR3 DNA: TGTGCCAGCAGCTTAGAGGCTAGCGGACAAGAGACCCAGTACTTC. J is TRBJ2-5 and V is TRBV7-9; TRBD2 aligns across 7 bases. The CDR3 is 15 residues long. The J segment lost 2 bases and the V segment lost 1 base, leaving 4 bases of the junction unmatched. Germline V gene sequence: CDR1 SEHNR, CDR2 FQNEAQ (reference sequence).

This clonotype appeared a few times. V is TRBV4-3 and J is TRBJ1-2; TRBD1 matches 7 bases. Trimming cost V 0 bases and J 2 bases; bases outside gene matches: 3. CDR1 and CDR2 from the germline V gene are LGHNA and YSLEER. CDR3 length: 15 amino acids. The CDR3 DNA follows: TGCGCCAGCAGCCAAGATAAGGGGGCAAACTATGGCTACACCTTC. It yields the protein CASSQDKGANYGYTF.

The chain joins TRBV18 to TRBJ1-4; TRBD1 aligns across 9 bases. This CDR3 is built from 14 residues. The J segment lost 12 bases and the V segment lost 0 bases, leaving 5 bases of the junction unmatched. The germline CDR1 and CDR2 sequences are KGHSH and LQKENI. The CDR3 reads CASSPPGQGTELFF. DNA for the CDR3: TGTGCCAGCTCACCACCGGGACAGGGAACAGAACTGTTTTTT.

This clonotype was detected many times. The J gene is TRBJ1-4, the V gene TRBV7-8; D might be TRBD1 (5 bases). The CDR3 consists of 16 residues. The germline CDR1 and CDR2 sequences are SGHVS and FQNEAQ. Trimming shortened V by 3 bases and J by 8 bases, and 19 bases separated the two germline ends. Written as DNA, the CDR3 is TGTGCCAGCAGCTTTACCACCGGGACTCCGGGGGAAAAACTGTTTTTT. As protein: CASSFTTGTPGEKLFF.

This clonotype was recorded many times. The chain is built from TRBV4-3 and TRBJ2-1; 10 bases match TRBD1. The CDR3 contains 16 residues. V shed 4 bases and J 6 bases; nucleotides not matched to a gene: 9. Germline V gene lookup returns CDR1 LGHNA and CDR2 YSLEER. CDR3 nucleotide sequence: TGCGCCAGCAGCCGGGGGGACAGGGGATCTGCCAATGAGCAGTTCTTC. Its protein is CASSRGDRGSANEQFF.

This clonotype has more than one count but fewer than ten. V usage is TRBV28 and J usage is TRBJ2-7, with a possible D match to TRBD2 (7 bases). Germline assignment: CDR1 MDHEN and CDR2 SYDVKM. The CDR3 extends over 15 amino acids. The V and J ends lost 6 bases and 6 bases respectively, with 21 bases between them. The CDR3 region is CASRPTLGGASEQYF. CDR3 nucleotide sequence: TGTGCCAGCAGGCCCACCCTTGGGGGGGCGAGCGAGCAGTACTTC.